This TCR beta chain was recorded in a study of beta chain features in type 1 diabetes. Overall study context: When patients were set against healthy donors, age, gender and cell yields were similar. Sorted cells from all samples, numbering over 85,000,000, were examined. Study results and caveats: Naive, central memory and Treg TCRB repertoires appeared more alike in patients than in healthy donors. PCR might pick shorter templates more often, in the same way for patients and controls.

Worth noting for this clone: The antigen is not known.

This CDR3 has 17 residues. V was pared by 4 bases and J by 2 bases, with 13 bases of the junction left unmatched. The germline V gene encodes CDR1 MNHNS and CDR2 SASEGT. TCRB transcripts that were expressed got sequenced, as all of the isolated RNA had been reverse transcribed. Profiled with immunoSEQ multiplex PCR; TCRdb holds only in-frame clones, not every one. The sample includes approximately 150,000 clones, less than 11% seen only once; the top ten take 1.3%. This chain connects TRBV6-1 to TRBJ1-2; 7 bases map to TRBD1. This TCR derives from a man between 18 and 29 years old in good health. The sample taken for sequencing was naive CD4+ T cells from blood. Written as DNA, the CDR3 is TGTGCCAGCAGTGGACAGGGATCCCTAGCCCTGAACTATGGCTACACCTTC. This encodes CASSGQGSLALNYGYTF.